This TCR beta chain was retrieved from a study of cytomegalovirus exposure and HLA in healthy donors. Study-wide results and caveats: According to the study, around 180 TCR beta chains were cytomegalovirus-associated.

PCR was performed using 60 Vbeta and 13 Jbeta primers. Assay used: immunoSEQ multiplex PCR; TCRdb lists only in-frame clones, some missing. There are about 120,000 clones in the sample; about 10% occur only once, and just over 4.5% lies in the top ten. V lost 5 bases and J 5 bases, leaving 11 bases between the germline ends. This CDR3 is built from 13 residues. The germline V gene has CDR1 SEHNR and CDR2 FQNEAQ (reference sequence). Only a few counts were recorded for this clone. Its antigen is still unknown. The sequencing input was PBMCs. The chain combines TRBV7-9 with TRBJ2-3; the D gene is possibly TRBD2 (5 bases). The receptor was isolated from a woman aged 18-29 years in good health and CMV-seropositive. CDR3 coding DNA: TGTGCCAGCAGCCTTGCGGGCAGAGATACGCAGTATTTT. This encodes CASSLAGRDTQYF.